One T cell receptor beta chain is described in this entry. V was shortened by 6 bases and J by 7 bases, with 21 bases between the two germline ends. The germline V gene encodes CDR1 MNHEY and CDR2 SVGAGI. The CDR3 runs to 15 residues. The data derive from a study of blood T cell repertoires in COVID-19. The wider study: COVID-19 samples from acute and convalescent phases originated in the United States, Italy and Spain. T cells, B-cell-depleted T cells, or PBMCs supplied cDNA or gDNA.

Per the authors' pipeline: Amplification of reference gene primers was used by the study to estimate nucleated cell counts. The protocol was immunoSEQ multiplex PCR, while the TCRdb copy is restricted to in-frame clones and leaves out a portion. The V and J calls and the clone size are those of that table, but D and trimming were determined from the DNA. Of over 150,000 clones in the sample, roughly 80% were seen once. A Seattle source enrolled patients during active infection and followed them longitudinally. Sequenced material: peripheral blood. The J gene is TRBJ1-1, the V gene TRBV6-5; D possibly corresponds to TRBD1 (5 bases). The TCR sequence derives from a woman aged 80 or over with COVID-19, enrolled during active disease. The CDR3 here is CASRAEQGGWSEAFF. CDR3 coding DNA: TGTGCCAGCAGGGCAGAGCAGGGAGGATGGAGTGAAGCTTTCTTT.